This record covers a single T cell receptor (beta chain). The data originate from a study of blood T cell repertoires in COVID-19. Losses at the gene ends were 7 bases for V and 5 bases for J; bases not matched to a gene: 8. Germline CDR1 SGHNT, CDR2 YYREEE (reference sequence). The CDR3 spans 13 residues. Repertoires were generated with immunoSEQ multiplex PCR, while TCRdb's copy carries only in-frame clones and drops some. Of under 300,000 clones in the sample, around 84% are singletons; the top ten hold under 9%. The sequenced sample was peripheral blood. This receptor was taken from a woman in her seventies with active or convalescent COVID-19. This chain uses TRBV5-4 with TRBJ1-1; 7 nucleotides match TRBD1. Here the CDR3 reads CASRVTTGTEAFF. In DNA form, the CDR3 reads TGTGCCAGCCGGGTAACGACAGGGACTGAAGCTTTCTTT.